These 27 T cell receptor beta chains were sequenced from one sample in a study of spatial heterogeneity in lung cancer. Via MiXCR, TCRdb re-called the 5' RACE reads, giving one row per CDR3 protein. The sample consists of about 16,000 distinct CDR3 sequences, approximately 6.9% of them appearing once. Time point: sample taken at primary tumor resection. The antigens for these receptors are not known. Whole-study results and caveats: Expanded alpha and beta TCR counts within tumors tracked tumor mutation counts.

The source was lung tumor tissue, collected at surgery. These receptors were taken from a female donor with early-stage non-small cell lung cancer.

This clonotype came up many times. With the library built for alpha chains, this beta chain is off target and its frequency is not meaningful. This chain links TRBV20-1 with TRBJ2-3; D gene unclear. The CDR3 totals 15 residues. Per germline, CDR1 DFQATT and CDR2 SNEGSKA (reference sequence). The V end lost 0 bases, the J end lost 1 base, and 11 bases lay between the germline ends. This CDR3 reads CSARDQNEGTDTQYF. In nucleotides, the CDR3 is TGCAGTGCTAGAGATCAAAACGAGGGCACAGATACGCAGTATTTT.

This clonotype was seen repeatedly, ten times or more. Since it is a stray read in a library aimed at alpha chains, this beta chain has a size that is not meaningful. The rearrangement uses TRBV20-1 and TRBJ1-2; 8 bases map to TRBD1. The CDR3 covers 14 residues. The germline CDR1 and CDR2 sequences are DFQATT and SNEGSKA (reference sequence). The V and J ends lost 3 bases and 8 bases, in that order; junction bases with no gene match: 11. This CDR3 is CSASHPGTGRGYTF. The CDR3 region has the DNA TGCAGTGCTAGCCACCCAGGGACAGGACGGGGCTACACCTTC.

In its sample, this clonotype was seen many times. Because the library targeted alpha chains, this beta chain is an off-target read whose size means little. The J gene is TRBJ1-1, the V gene TRBV28; D not resolved. V lost 2 bases and J lost 1, with 17 bases in between. Germline V gene lookup returns CDR1 MDHEN and CDR2 SYDVKM. This CDR3 has 17 residues. In DNA, the CDR3 is TGTGCCAGCAGTTTAAGTGGAATATTCCTATCGAACACTGAAGCTTTCTTT. It yields the protein CASSLSGIFLSNTEAFF.

In this sample, this clonotype turned up many times. The library was built for alpha chains, so this beta chain is an off-target read and its size means little. This chain links TRBV11-2 with TRBJ2-7, with 7 nucleotides matching TRBD1. This CDR3 comprises 13 residues. The germline V gene encodes CDR1 SGHAT and CDR2 FQNNGV. Unmatched junction bases numbered 2, after V lost 5 bases and J lost 1 base. CDR3 amino acids: CASSLGQSYEQYF. CDR3 nucleotide sequence: TGTGCCAGCAGCCTGGGACAGTCCTACGAGCAGTACTTC.

Details on this clonotype: This beta chain is an unintended read in a library built for alpha chains; its size means little. The chain uses TRBV29-1 and TRBJ1-1; 7 bases match TRBD1. This CDR3 region has 18 residues. J lost 0 bases, V lost 3 bases, and 16 bases had no gene match. Germline V gene lookup returns CDR1 SQVTM and CDR2 ANQGSEA. The CDR3 nucleotides are TGCAGCGTTGACTGGGTTTCGGGGACAGCCACTTTGAACACTGAAGCTTTCTTT. It encodes CSVDWVSGTATLNTEAFF.

In this sample, this clonotype turned up a few times. The size of this beta chain means little, since it is a stray read in a library made for alpha chains. The rearrangement links TRBV5-4 to TRBJ1-4, with TRBD1 as a possible D gene (6 bases). CDR1 SGHNT and CDR2 YYREEE come from the germline V gene (reference sequence). This CDR3 region has 14 residues. V lost 4 bases and J 0 bases, leaving 7 bases between the germline ends. CDR3 protein: CASSTGTTNEKLFF. The CDR3 DNA is TGTGCCAGCAGCACAGGGACAACTAATGAAAAACTGTTTTTT.

The sample holds many counts of this clonotype. Since the library was made to target alpha chains, this beta chain is a stray read and its abundance is not meaningful. The chain combines TRBV7-9 with TRBJ1-1; D perhaps matches TRBD1 (6 bases). V gave up 4 bases and J gave up 7 bases, with 19 bases separating them. CDR3 length equals 15 residues. Per germline, CDR1 SEHNR and CDR2 FQNEAQ (reference sequence). The DNA for the CDR3 is TGTGCCAGCAGCTCCCAAGGGGGGGCTGAGGGTGAAGCTTTCTTT. Protein: CASSSQGGAEGEAFF.

This clonotype was detected many times. A library prepared for alpha chains yielded this beta chain as an off-target read; its size is of little meaning. The V and J genes are TRBV7-3 and TRBJ2-3; 9 bases map to TRBD2. CDR3 length: 20 residues. After removal of 5 bases from V and 2 bases from J, the junction contained 20 bases not matched to a gene. Germline V gene lookup returns CDR1 SGHTA and CDR2 FQGTGA. The CDR3 is CASSPLRDPPSGGPTDTQYF. The CDR3 region has the DNA TGTGCCAGCAGCCCACTTAGGGATCCCCCGAGCGGGGGGCCCACAGATACGCAGTATTTT.

The table lists this clonotype with many counts. This beta chain lies outside the target of a library built for alpha chains; its clone size means little. The chain has TRBV28 and TRBJ1-5; D is unresolved. Germline CDR1 MDHEN, CDR2 SYDVKM. V lost 4 bases, J lost 1 base, and 11 bases lay in between. This CDR3 has 15 residues. The chain's CDR3 is CASSYMTQSNQPQHF. The CDR3 DNA is TGTGCCAGCAGTTACATGACCCAAAGCAATCAGCCCCAGCATTTT. Using reference TRBV28 and TRBJ1-5 for the parts outside the CDR3, the full variable domain is DVKVTQSSRYLVKRTGEKVFLECVQDMDHENMFWYRQDPGLGLRLIYFSYDVKMKEKGDIPEGYSVSREKKERFSLILESASTNQTSMYLCASSYMTQSNQPQHFGDGTRLSIL.

On this clonotype: Little can be read into the size of this beta chain, an off-target read in a library designed for alpha chains. V gene TRBV28 combines with J gene TRBJ2-1; 10 bases map to TRBD2. This CDR3 is built from 17 residues. Germline V gives CDR1 MDHEN, CDR2 SYDVKM. The J segment lost 1 base and the V segment lost 2 bases, leaving 5 bases of the junction unmatched. The CDR3 sequence is CASSLGAGGQSYNEQFF. Written as DNA, the CDR3 is TGTGCCAGCAGTTTAGGAGCGGGGGGGCAGTCCTACAATGAGCAGTTCTTC. The full variable domain, completed using reference TRBV28 and TRBJ2-1, is DVKVTQSSRYLVKRTGEKVFLECVQDMDHENMFWYRQDPGLGLRLIYFSYDVKMKEKGDIPEGYSVSREKKERFSLILESASTNQTSMYLCASSLGAGGQSYNEQFFGPGTRLTVL.

The table lists this clonotype with many counts. This beta chain is off target for a library built for alpha chains, so its abundance means little. The chain joins TRBV7-2 to TRBJ1-1; D is unresolved. Germline values: CDR1 SGHTA, CDR2 FQGNSA. Deletions cut 5 bases from V and 0 bases from J, with 10 bases between. This CDR3 has 14 residues. This chain's CDR3 is CASSPGPLNTEAFF. CDR3 sequence (DNA): TGTGCCAGCAGCCCCGGGCCACTGAACACTGAAGCTTTCTTT. Using reference TRBV7-2 and TRBJ1-1 for the parts outside the CDR3, the full variable domain is GAGVSQSPSNKVTEKGKDVELRCDPISGHTALYWYRQSLGQGLEFLIYFQGNSAPDKSGLPSDRFSAERTGGSVSTLTIQRTQQEDSAVYLCASSPGPLNTEAFFGQGTRLTVV.

This clonotype has ten or more counts. This beta chain is an off-target read within a library intended for alpha chains, so its frequency means little. V usage is TRBV10-3 and J usage is TRBJ2-5; 10 positions agree with TRBD1. V was clipped by 7 bases and J by 4 bases; unmatched bases: 3. There are 13 residues in the CDR3. Germline-derived CDR1 and CDR2 are ENHRY and SYGVKD. CDR3 loop: CAIKGQGGETQYF. As DNA, the CDR3 is TGTGCCATCAAAGGACAGGGGGGAGAGACCCAGTACTTC.

This clonotype was counted ten times or more. Because the library targeted alpha chains, this beta chain is an off-target read whose size means little. The chain is built from TRBV20-1 and TRBJ1-2; D might be TRBD1 (6 bases). The V end lost 0 bases, the J end lost 0 bases, and 17 bases lay between the germline ends. The germline V gene has CDR1 DFQATT and CDR2 SNEGSKA (reference sequence). The CDR3 sequence is 17 residues long. Here the CDR3 reads CSARDGPSGASNYGYTF. For the CDR3, the DNA is TGCAGTGCTAGAGACGGGCCCTCGGGGGCGTCTAACTATGGCTACACCTTC.

This clonotype was counted ten times or more. In a library made to pick up alpha chains, this beta chain is a stray read with a size that means little. The chain links TRBV5-5 to TRBJ2-2; D gene unclear. V lost 0 bases and J lost 5, with 5 bases in between. This CDR3 has 13 amino acids. The germline gives CDR1 SGHKS, CDR2 YYEKEE (reference sequence). CDR3 in amino acids: CASSLGRTGELFF. DNA of the CDR3: TGTGCCAGCAGCTTGGGTAGGACCGGGGAGCTGTTTTTT.

This clonotype was observed many times. The library was prepared for alpha chains; this beta chain is a stray read, so its frequency means little. J is TRBJ1-1 and V is TRBV6-1; the match to TRBD1 covers 10 bases. Looked up from germline, CDR1 is MNHNS and CDR2 is SASEGT. V lost 2 bases to trimming and J lost 1 base; unmatched junction nucleotides: 1. The CDR3 consists of 15 residues. The DNA for the CDR3 is TGTGCCAGCAGTGAAAGGGACAGGGGGAACACTGAAGCTTTCTTT. The encoded protein is CASSERDRGNTEAFF.

This clonotype is medium-sized (0.01 to 0.1%) by share. Little can be read into the size of this beta chain, an off-target read in a library designed for alpha chains. The rearrangement links TRBV20-1 to TRBJ2-1, with D hard to call. The CDR3 runs to 13 residues. Trimming removed 4 bases from V and 7 bases from J, with 14 bases in between. Germline assignment: CDR1 DFQATT and CDR2 SNEGSKA (reference sequence). The CDR3, as DNA: TGCAGTGCTACTCGAGGCAGCAGGAATGAGCAGTTCTTC. This translates into CSATRGSRNEQFF.

This clonotype was seen repeatedly, ten times or more. This beta chain was picked up by a library intended for alpha chains and is off target, so its count carries little meaning. The rearrangement uses TRBV20-1 and TRBJ2-3; D gene ambiguous. The length of the CDR3 is 14 residues. V lost 1 base, J lost 1 base, and 9 bases lay in between. The germline CDR1 and CDR2 sequences are DFQATT and SNEGSKA (reference sequence). The CDR3 nucleotides read TGCAGTGCTAGAGCGGGCGCGGGCACAGATACGCAGTATTTT. Protein product: CSARAGAGTDTQYF.

The table lists this clonotype with many counts. This beta chain turned up in a library designed for alpha chains; as an off-target read, its abundance says little. V usage is TRBV5-1 and J usage is TRBJ1-5, with a tentative D call TRBD1 (5 bases). V was clipped by 4 bases and J by 6 bases, with 14 bases between them. Per the germline V gene, CDR1 is SGHRS and CDR2 is YFSETQ. The CDR3 covers 14 residues. The CDR3 is CASSDGTMGQPQHF. The DNA of the CDR3 is TGCGCCAGCAGCGACGGGACGATGGGTCAGCCCCAGCATTTT. Based on the CDR3 plus reference TRBV5-1 and TRBJ1-5, the full variable domain is KAGVTQTPRYLIKTRGQQVTLSCSPISGHRSVSWYQQTPGQGLQFLFEYFSETQRNKGNFPGRFSGRQFSNSRSEMNVSTLELGDSALYLCASSDGTMGQPQHFGDGTRLSIL.

The sample holds many counts of this clonotype. The library was prepared for alpha chains; this beta chain is a stray read, so its frequency means little. The chain employs TRBV11-3 and TRBJ2-1; D call uncertain. Germline CDR1 SGHNT, CDR2 YENEEA. The CDR3 has 13 amino acids. Trimming stripped 5 bases from V and 10 bases from J, with 15 bases between. The CDR3 sequence is CASSPEGRGEQFF. The CDR3 coding sequence is TGTGCCAGCAGCCCTGAAGGCCGTGGGGAGCAGTTCTTC.

This clonotype was detected ten times or more. This beta chain is an off-target read within a library intended for alpha chains, so its frequency means little. The chain is built from TRBV5-1 and TRBJ1-3; D ambiguous. Trimming pared 2 bases from V and 0 bases from J, leaving 9 bases between. CDR1 SGHRS and CDR2 YFSETQ come from the germline V gene. The CDR3 covers 15 residues. The CDR3 sequence is CASSFSTDSGNTIYF. The CDR3 nucleotides read TGCGCCAGCAGCTTTAGCACCGACTCTGGAAACACCATATATTTT.

This clonotype was counted at least ten times. This beta chain is an unintended read in a library built for alpha chains; its size means little. The chain uses TRBV7-2 and TRBJ1-5; D gene unclear. The germline CDR1 and CDR2 sequences are SGHTA and FQGNSA. V lost 2 bases to trimming and J lost 1 base, with 3 bases between them. This CDR3 comprises 13 residues. CDR3 amino acids: CASSLSSNQPQHF. The CDR3, as DNA: TGTGCCAGCAGCTTATCCAGCAATCAGCCCCAGCATTTT.

A note on this clonotype: With a much larger clone just one base away, this may be a read error. A library made for alpha chains picked up this beta chain off target, so its size means little. CDR3 in DNA: TGTGCCAGCAGCGCGTACGGGGGGACCCTGTACTTC. Its translation is CASSAYGGTLYF. The V gene is TRBV7-2, the J gene TRBJ2-5, with 7 bases identical to TRBD2. Germline assignment: CDR1 SGHTA and CDR2 FQGNSA. The CDR3 runs to 12 residues.

This clonotype was seen many times. With the library built for alpha chains, this beta chain is off target and its frequency is not meaningful. The chain is built from TRBV12-5 and TRBJ2-3; D is possibly TRBD1 or TRBD2 (5 bases each). CDR3 size: 14 residues. Germline assignment: CDR1 LGHNT and CDR2 FRNRAP. V lost 5 bases and J lost 2, with 11 bases in between. CDR3 bases: TGTGCTAGTGGTCTGGGGACCACCACAGATACGCAGTATTTT. The encoded protein is CASGLGTTTDTQYF.

This clonotype was recorded many times. Found in a library prepared for alpha chains, this beta chain is an off-target read, and its abundance has little meaning. The V and J genes are TRBV2 and TRBJ2-1; 14 bases agree with TRBD2. The CDR3 has 14 amino acids. Unmatched junction bases numbered 2, after V lost 6 bases and J lost 7 bases. Germline CDR1 is SNHLY and CDR2 is FYNNEI. The CDR3 nucleotides read TGTGCCAGCAGAAGGACTAGCGGGGGGAATGAGCAGTTCTTC. Encoded protein: CASRRTSGGNEQFF.

This clonotype was counted at least ten times. For a library built for alpha chains, this beta chain is a stray read; little rests on its size. The chain links TRBV29-1 to TRBJ1-2, with 8 bases matching TRBD1. Germline-derived CDR1 and CDR2 are SQVTM and ANQGSEA. The CDR3 contains 15 residues. V lost 4 bases, J lost 1 base, and 8 bases stayed unmatched. The chain's CDR3 is CSVGRGQNHNYGYTF. In DNA, the CDR3 is TGCAGCGTTGGCAGGGGGCAAAACCATAACTATGGCTACACCTTC.

This clonotype was observed at least ten times. This beta chain represents an off-target read in a library built for alpha chains; its size is of limited meaning. This sequence joins TRBV7-2 and TRBJ2-3, with D tentatively TRBD1 or TRBD2 (5 bases each). The ends were cut back, 5 bases at V and 0 bases at J, with 9 bases in the middle. Germline V gene lookup returns CDR1 SGHTA and CDR2 FQGNSA. This CDR3 has 14 residues. CDR3 amino acids: CASSPRDSTDTQYF. CDR3 in DNA: TGTGCCAGCAGCCCCCGGGACAGCACAGATACGCAGTATTTT.

This clonotype was picked up many times. This beta chain is an unintended read in a library built for alpha chains; its size means little. V usage is TRBV9 and J usage is TRBJ2-3, with 9 bases that match TRBD2. V trimming: 3 bases; J trimming: 3 bases; junction bases outside the gene matches: 14. CDR3 length: 18 residues. Germline-derived CDR1 and CDR2 are SGDLS and YYNGEE. CDR3 DNA sequence: TGTGCCAGCAGCGACCGGCGCGGGGGGGTCGGGAGTACAGATACGCAGTATTTT. Amino acids: CASSDRRGGVGSTDTQYF.